These 9 T cell receptor beta chains share one sample of origin, sequenced in a study of blood T cell repertoires in COVID-19. Sequencing was performed with immunoSEQ multiplex PCR; in TCRdb, only in-frame clones are kept and a portion is missing. The table lists approximately 390,000 clones, 88% of them singletons, with roughly 1.9% in the top ten. What was sequenced was PBMCs or T cells enriched from blood (not recorded which). All receptors derive from a woman in her thirties or forties with acute COVID-19.

The chain links TRBV27 to TRBJ2-7; 10 nucleotides match TRBD1. Germline values: CDR1 MNHEY, CDR2 SMNVEV (reference sequence). The CDR3 is made up of 15 amino acids. V trimming: 3 bases; J trimming: 6 bases; junction bases outside the gene matches: 8. This chain's CDR3 is CASSFRDRGRSEQYF. The CDR3 bases are TGTGCCAGCAGTTTCCGGGACAGGGGCAGGTCCGAGCAGTACTTC.

V usage is TRBV5-1 and J usage is TRBJ2-3; TRBD2 agrees at 8 bases. The CDR3 covers 16 residues. J gave up 3 bases and V 0 bases, and 6 bases lay outside the gene matches. The germline V gene encodes CDR1 SGHRS and CDR2 YFSETQ. This CDR3 reads CASSLVAGMRTDTQYF. CDR3 nucleotides: TGCGCCAGCAGCTTGGTAGCGGGGATGAGGACAGATACGCAGTATTTT.

J is TRBJ1-6 and V is TRBV19; tentatively, D is TRBD1 (5 bases). The CDR3 runs 15 residues. Germline lookup yields CDR1 LNHDA and CDR2 SQIVND (reference sequence). Trimming removed 3 bases from V and 7 bases from J, with 13 bases in between. In DNA, the CDR3 is TGTGCCAGTAGTATTGGTCAGGGAACGAATTCACCCCTCCACTTT. It encodes CASSIGQGTNSPLHF.

The V call is TRBV24-1, the J call TRBJ1-1; D gene unclear. CDR3 length equals 12 residues. Trimming removed 8 bases at V and 7 bases at J, with 13 bases between. The germline V gene encodes CDR1 KGHDR and CDR2 SFDVKD. CDR3 in amino acids: CATTDGRGEAFF. Here the CDR3 DNA reads TGTGCCACCACCGACGGCCGGGGTGAAGCTTTCTTT.

This clone was seen just once. The genes are TRBV30 and TRBJ1-3, with TRBD1 identical over 7 bases. J was trimmed by 0 bases and V by 8 bases; bases with no gene match: 10. The CDR3 covers 15 residues. CDR1 and CDR2 from the germline V gene are GTSNPN and SVGIG (reference sequence). CDR3 DNA sequence: TGTGCCCGGACAGGAACAGGGATCTCTGGAAACACCATATATTTT. This sequence encodes CARTGTGISGNTIYF.

This clone was picked up a small number of times. The J gene is TRBJ1-2, the V gene TRBV30, with no clear D. The ends were cut back, 1 base at V and 13 bases at J, with 10 bases in the middle. Germline V gene lookup returns CDR1 GTSNPN and CDR2 SVGIG (reference sequence). This CDR3 contains 10 residues. Written as DNA, the CDR3 is TGTGCCTGGAGTGGCCAGGAGGTCACCTTC. Translation gives CAWSGQEVTF.

The chain links TRBV10-3 to TRBJ2-5, with 11 bases aligning to TRBD2. This CDR3 has 15 residues. The V segment lost 5 bases and the J segment 2 bases; nucleotides outside the gene matches: 4. From germline, CDR1 is ENHRY and CDR2 SYGVKD. CDR3 sequence (DNA): TGTGCCATCAGTCTGACTAGCGGGGAACAAGAGACCCAGTACTTC. Protein sequence: CAISLTSGEQETQYF.

V gene TRBV10-3 combines with J gene TRBJ2-7; 7 bases line up with TRBD1. J was trimmed by 0 bases and V by 6 bases; bases with no gene match: 8. The CDR3 sequence is 15 residues long. CDR1 and CDR2 (germline): ENHRY, SYGVKD. The CDR3 DNA follows: TGTGCCATCAGAACGGACAGGTCGAGCTCCTACGAGCAGTACTTC. Residues: CAIRTDRSSSYEQYF.

The chain is built from TRBV5-1 and TRBJ2-2, with 8 bases that match TRBD1. The CDR3 runs to 18 residues. Germline loops: CDR1 SGHRS, CDR2 YFSETQ. V gave up 1 base and J gave up 4 bases; unmatched junction bases: 12. The CDR3 here is CASSLRRWGTGGTGELFF. The CDR3 DNA is TGCGCCAGCAGCTTGAGGCGGTGGGGGACAGGAGGCACCGGGGAGCTGTTTTTT.